These 15 T cell receptor beta chains share one sample of origin, sequenced in a study of blood T cell repertoires in COVID-19. The table came from immunoSEQ multiplex PCR; TCRdb's copy has only in-frame clones and leaves some out. This table has 150,000 to 200,000 clones, approximately 83% appearing once. Sequenced input: peripheral blood. The receptors were gathered from a human donor in a cohort sampled during active COVID-19.

The rearrangement links TRBV6-2 or TRBV6-3 to TRBJ2-5, with 7 bases lining up with TRBD2. J lost 2 bases, V lost 6 bases, and 6 bases had no gene match. The CDR3 totals 14 residues. Per the germline V gene, CDR1 is MNHEY and CDR2 is SVGEGT. CDR3 amino acids: CASSQRGPQETQYF. The CDR3 DNA reads TGTGCCAGCAGCCAGCGGGGCCCACAAGAGACCCAGTACTTC.

The CDR3 spells CASSLARGRSGYTF. The CDR3 nucleotides are TGCGCCAGCAGCTTGGCCAGGGGGCGGAGTGGCTACACCTTC. The V and J genes are TRBV5-1 and TRBJ1-2; TRBD1 agrees at 8 bases. V shed 0 bases and J 7 bases; nucleotides not matched to a gene: 5. The V gene's germline CDR1 is SGHRS and CDR2 YFSETQ. The CDR3 totals 14 residues.

This chain joins TRBV2 and TRBJ2-1, with D perhaps matching TRBD2 (5 bases). Trimming left V 1 base short and J 0 bases short, with 7 bases between. CDR1 and CDR2 from the germline V gene are SNHLY and FYNNEI. The CDR3 length is 15 residues. Here the CDR3 reads CASSEGGPSYNEQFF. The CDR3 DNA reads as TGTGCCAGCAGTGAAGGCGGGCCCTCCTACAATGAGCAGTTCTTC.

The gene calls are TRBV6-2 or TRBV6-3 and TRBJ1-2, with TRBD1 identical over 7 bases. CDR3 size: 13 residues. V lost 4 bases, J lost 4 bases, and 3 bases stayed unmatched. CDR1 and CDR2 (germline): MNHEY, SVGEGT. CDR3 coding DNA: TGTGCCAGCAGTTTCGGGACAGTCTATGGCTACACCTTC. Translated, it gives CASSFGTVYGYTF.

Comment on this clone: Additional DNA sequences in this sample encode the identical CDR3. The genes are TRBV28 and TRBJ1-6; 8 bases fit TRBD1. This CDR3 has 14 residues. The germline V gene has CDR1 MDHEN and CDR2 SYDVKM. V was clipped by 4 bases and J by 6 bases; unmatched bases: 2. Here the CDR3 reads CASSSGQGNSPLHF. The CDR3 DNA follows: TGTGCCAGCAGTTCTGGACAGGGTAATTCACCCCTCCACTTT.

The rearrangement joins TRBV11-2 to TRBJ2-3, with D unclear. The germline V gene has CDR1 SGHAT and CDR2 FQNNGV. V gave up 3 bases and J gave up 3 bases, with 7 bases separating them. This CDR3 is built from 13 residues. The CDR3 sequence is CASSFPGTDTQYF. Written as DNA, the CDR3 is TGTGCCAGCAGCTTCCCCGGTACAGATACGCAGTATTTT.

The chain uses TRBV5-4 and TRBJ2-7; 11 positions match TRBD2. The V segment lost 4 bases and the J segment 5 bases; nucleotides outside the gene matches: 11. Germline V gene sequence: CDR1 SGHNT, CDR2 YYREEE (reference sequence). The CDR3 is 16 residues long. CDR3 residues: CASSQNSGREVDEQYF. The CDR3 coding sequence is TGTGCCAGCAGCCAGAATAGCGGGAGGGAGGTGGACGAGCAGTACTTC.

The rearrangement links TRBV15 to TRBJ1-5, with D perhaps matching TRBD1 (5 bases). The germline V gene encodes CDR1 LNHNV and CDR2 YYDKDF (reference sequence). CDR3 length equals 14 residues. Trimming removed 4 bases at V and 4 bases at J, with 11 bases between. CDR3 loop: CATSNRQTNQPQHF. CDR3 in DNA: TGTGCCACCAGCAACCGACAGACTAATCAGCCCCAGCATTTT.

This clone showed up just a few times. The chain carries TRBV6-4 and TRBJ1-5; D is possibly TRBD1 (5 bases). Trimming cost V 2 bases and J 4 bases, with 6 bases left between them. CDR1 and CDR2 from the germline V gene are MRHNA and SNTAGT. This CDR3 comprises 13 residues. The CDR3 protein is CASSDGGNQPQHF. The CDR3 bases are TGTGCCAGCAGTGACGGGGGGAATCAGCCCCAGCATTTT.

This chain links TRBV10-1 with TRBJ2-7; perhaps TRBD1 as D (6 bases). Germline CDR1 and CDR2: WNHNN and SYGVQD (reference sequence). The CDR3 is made up of 14 amino acids. Between the trimmed V and J ends, which lost 6 bases and 2 bases, there was a span of 14 bases. The CDR3 sequence: CASSEQGHTYEQYF. CDR3 bases: TGCGCCAGCAGCGAACAGGGTCATACCTACGAGCAGTACTTC.

The chain is built from TRBV6-2 or TRBV6-3 and TRBJ2-7, with 7 nucleotides matching TRBD1. Trimming removed 6 bases from V and 5 bases from J; junction bases left unmatched: 7. Germline CDR1 reads MNHEY; CDR2 reads SVGEGT. The CDR3 runs to 13 residues. CDR3 nucleotides: TGTGCCAGCAGCGAACAGGGGTACGACGAGCAGTACTTC. Translated, it gives CASSEQGYDEQYF.

The chain uses TRBV28 and TRBJ1-3; 9 bases are a match to TRBD1. The CDR3 consists of 16 residues. The trim removed 5 bases at V and 0 bases at J, leaving 5 bases unmatched. Germline values: CDR1 MDHEN, CDR2 SYDVKM. DNA for the CDR3: TGTGCCAGCAGTGTAACAGGGGGCCTCTCTGGAAACACCATATATTTT. Protein: CASSVTGGLSGNTIYF.

This chain joins TRBV27 and TRBJ2-4; D might be TRBD2 (5 bases). The CDR3 length is 15 residues. V dropped 2 bases and J dropped 0 bases, with 8 bases sitting between them. Germline V gene lookup returns CDR1 MNHEY and CDR2 SMNVEV (reference sequence). The CDR3 coding sequence is TGTGCCAGCAGTTTAGGCGGGCTAGCCAAAAACATTCAGTACTTC. As protein: CASSLGGLAKNIQYF.

The CDR3 DNA is TGTGCCAGCAGCTCGACAGGGGGGAGGTTAGGGGCCAACGTCCTGACTTTC. Translated, it gives CASSSTGGRLGANVLTF. The rearrangement uses TRBV7-6 and TRBJ2-6; 9 bases align to TRBD1. Trimming cost V 4 bases and J 4 bases; bases outside gene matches: 8. This CDR3 has 17 amino acids. Germline loops: CDR1 SGHVS, CDR2 FNYEAQ.

The CDR3 bases are TGTGCCAGCAGCGTAGGGAACAGGGGGAACGAAAAACTGTTTTTT. It yields the protein CASSVGNRGNEKLFF. The chain combines TRBV9 with TRBJ1-4; 8 bases are a match to TRBD1. V was pared by 0 bases and J by 8 bases, with 6 bases of the junction left unmatched. The germline V gene encodes CDR1 SGDLS and CDR2 YYNGEE. The CDR3 length is 15 residues.